Presented here are 3 T cell receptor beta chains from one specimen sequenced in a study of cytomegalovirus exposure and HLA in healthy donors. The PCR used 60 Vbeta and 13 Jbeta primers. Method: immunoSEQ multiplex PCR; TCRdb's copy keeps in-frame clones and lacks some. This table holds roughly 200,000 clones, about four fifths found once. Sequencing used PBMCs. The receptors originated from a male donor in good health and CMV-seronegative.

V usage is TRBV9 and J usage is TRBJ2-7; 9 bases map to TRBD2. The CDR3 sequence is 17 residues long. Germline CDR1 is SGDLS and CDR2 is YYNGEE. The trim removed 0 bases at V and 0 bases at J, leaving 7 bases unmatched. The CDR3 protein is CASSVEAASGNSYEQYF. The CDR3 nucleotides are TGTGCCAGCAGCGTAGAGGCGGCTAGCGGGAACTCCTACGAGCAGTACTTC. Full variable domain (missing parts from reference TRBV9 and TRBJ2-7): DSGVTQTPKHLITATGQRVTLRCSPRSGDLSVYWYQQSLDQGLQFLIQYYNGEERAKGNILERFSAQQFPDLHSELNLSSLELGDSALYFCASSVEAASGNSYEQYFGPGTRLTVT.

The chain has TRBV11-3 and TRBJ2-6; a possible D gene is TRBD2 (6 bases). Between the trimmed V and J ends, which lost 5 bases and 7 bases, there was a span of 15 bases. Germline values: CDR1 SGHNT, CDR2 YENEEA. The CDR3 loop spans 15 amino acids. The CDR3 DNA reads TGTGCCAGCAGCGCCGGGACTTCTCGCGCCAACGTCCTGACTTTC. It yields the protein CASSAGTSRANVLTF.

V gene TRBV27 combines with J gene TRBJ1-5; perhaps TRBD1 as D (5 bases). The V and J ends lost 3 bases and 5 bases respectively, with 14 bases between them. The germline gives CDR1 MNHEY, CDR2 SMNVEV (reference sequence). This CDR3 comprises 15 residues. The CDR3 region has the DNA TGTGCCAGCAGTTTTGTCGGGGGGGGTCATCAGCCCCAGCATTTT. Its protein is CASSFVGGGHQPQHF.